The source of this T cell receptor (beta chain) is a study of T cell clonotyping in hematopoietic cell transplantation. The method was immunoSEQ multiplex PCR; TCRdb's version includes in-frame clones alone and lacks a portion of them. Of 9,000 to 13,000 clones listed, about four fifths are singletons. In regard to this clone: Its antigen is as yet unknown.

Trimming shortened V by 5 bases and J by 0 bases, and 9 bases separated the two germline ends. The CDR3 has 14 residues. CDR1 MDHEN and CDR2 SYDVKM come from the germline V gene. Study-wide results and limits: At the given depth, recipient repertoires were over 97% de novo clonotypes. Cells were unsorted, so CD4 and CD8 contributions were not separated. Recipient TCR diversity dropped after transplant; expanded clonotypes rose from day 30 to 180. Higher Inverse Simpson Index values in graft donor and pretransplant recipient predicted broader posttransplant TCR diversity.

The TCR comes from a female patient aged 40-50 years who had an allogeneic stem cell transplant from a related donor, so T cells may come from the graft donor. Some clones in this sample may be carry-over from other donors' samples. The sample consisted of PBMCs, taken 30 days after allogeneic stem cell transplant. J is TRBJ2-3 and V is TRBV28; D is uncertain. CDR3 loop: CASSPLASTDTQYF. CDR3 DNA sequence: TGTGCCAGCAGTCCGCTTGCTAGCACAGATACGCAGTATTTT.